This T cell receptor (beta chain) was recovered during a study of human T cells and chemical hapten exposure. CDR3 length equals 16 residues. With 1 base removed from V and 2 bases from J, the gap between germline ends came to 13 bases. Germline V gene lookup returns CDR1 LGHDT and CDR2 YNNKEL (reference sequence). Researchers extracted total RNA from unfractionated whole blood. Only a few counts were recorded for this clonotype. Its antigen is unidentified. Original handling: Per-sample TCR counts ranged from about 23,224 to 750,000, median roughly 96,000. One entry per CDR3 protein results from TCRdb running MiXCR on the 5' RACE reads. The V and J calls were determined by TCRdb, not by the authors. The sample has tens of thousands of distinct CDR3 sequences, roughly 15% seen once. Study-level points and caveats: DPC sensitization produced no change in TCRs with frequency above 1 in 1000.

The TCR originated in a female donor in good health. This chain joins TRBV3-1 and TRBJ2-3, with D possibly matching TRBD1 (6 bases). The CDR3 region is CASSQVAGAITDTQYF. CDR3 nucleotide sequence: TGTGCCAGCAGCCAAGTCGCAGGGGCGATCACAGATACGCAGTATTTT.